This T cell receptor (beta chain) was documented in a study of lymphopenia after photon versus proton radiotherapy. Study results and limitations: Survival link was tested only in deceased patients; proton benefit remains a possibility. Proton therapy kept repertoires fairly stable, unlike photons, which gained effector/memory cells. Post-nadir diversity loss with photons came from oligoclonal expansion, particularly CD8+ Temra cells. In patients who died, overall survival fell as post-nadir TCR diversity dropped more.

V lost 8 bases and J 0 bases, leaving 12 bases between the germline ends. Germline-derived CDR1 and CDR2 are MNHEY and SVGAGI. This CDR3 region has 14 residues. This clone appeared once. Its specificity is not known. Using immunoSEQ multiplex PCR, the repertoire was profiled, and TCRdb retains in-frame clones only, with some absent. The sample lists some 76,000 clones; roughly 90% were seen once. The gene calls are TRBV6-5 and TRBJ2-3; D possibly matches TRBD1 or TRBD2 (6 bases each). The source was peripheral blood, collected from a patient treated with photon-based radiotherapy. The clonotype was recovered from a woman aged 40 to 50 with cholangiocarcinoma. As DNA, the CDR3 is TGTGCCAGCGCCGGGGGCCCTAGCACAGATACGCAGTATTTT. This sequence encodes CASAGGPSTDTQYF.